This entry describes one T cell receptor beta chain. Its target is unknown. Use of 60 Vbeta and 13 Jbeta primers characterized the PCR. TCRdb's table, derived via immunoSEQ multiplex PCR, lists solely in-frame clones and lacks some. This listing includes 50,000 to 70,000 clones. Whereas donors were nominally healthy upon sampling, unrecorded immune exposures were probable. The data were obtained in a study of cytomegalovirus exposure and HLA in healthy donors. Findings and limits, study-wide: In terms of immune exposure information, only CMV serostatus was available. Later analysis reportedly placed an Asian-associated ancestry cluster below the roughly 670-donor mean in N-insertions.

CDR1 is MDHEN and CDR2 is SYDVKM in the germline V gene. V lost 5 bases, J lost 3 bases, and 4 bases stayed unmatched. The CDR3 runs to 14 residues. The source material was PBMCs. This chain uses TRBV28 with TRBJ1-5; 7 bases agree with TRBD1. The TCR sequence derives from a woman younger than 30 in good health and CMV-seronegative. The CDR3 bases are TGTGCCAGCAGTGTCAGGGGGAACAATCAGCCCCAGCATTTT. Residues: CASSVRGNNQPQHF.